This passage covers 20 T cell receptor beta chains from one sample sequenced in a study of blood T cell repertoires in COVID-19. Only in-frame clones appear in the TCRdb table, and some are missing; sequencing was by immunoSEQ multiplex PCR. The data contain some 250,000 clones, approximately 84% of them singletons. The sequencing sample was made of PBMCs or T cells enriched from blood (not recorded which). The receptors come from a man in his late teens or twenties who had recovered from COVID-19.

The J gene is TRBJ2-7, the V gene TRBV11-3, with 8 bases aligning to TRBD1. V gave up 1 base and J gave up 5 bases; unmatched junction bases: 10. The germline V gene has CDR1 SGHNT and CDR2 YENEEA. This CDR3 spans 16 amino acids. The CDR3 reads CASSLGTQGAGDEQYF. The CDR3 region has the DNA TGTGCCAGCAGCTTAGGAACTCAGGGGGCCGGGGACGAGCAGTACTTC.

The CDR3 loop is CASSAGGRSGADTQYF. The CDR3 DNA reads as TGTGCCAGCAGTGCAGGCGGGAGGAGTGGGGCAGATACGCAGTATTTT. This chain links TRBV6-4 with TRBJ2-3; TRBD2 agrees at 8 bases. Germline loops: CDR1 MRHNA, CDR2 SNTAGT. The CDR3 runs to 16 residues. Trimming took 4 bases from V and 4 from J; bases not matched to a gene: 10.

V is TRBV5-1 and J is TRBJ1-2; 9 bases align to TRBD1. The V gene's germline CDR1 is SGHRS and CDR2 YFSETQ. The CDR3 totals 13 residues. The V and J ends lost 7 bases and 8 bases, in that order; junction bases with no gene match: 9. The CDR3 sequence: CASGQGSATGYTF. For the CDR3, the DNA is TGCGCCAGCGGACAGGGGTCAGCCACCGGCTACACCTTC.

This clone was found once. The chain joins TRBV2 to TRBJ2-3, with 9 bases lining up with TRBD2. Trimming removed 4 bases from V and 1 base from J; junction bases left unmatched: 3. CDR1 SNHLY and CDR2 FYNNEI come from the germline V gene. The CDR3 length is 15 residues. This CDR3 is CASSVRGGGTDTQYF. CDR3 DNA sequence: TGTGCCAGCAGTGTCCGCGGGGGGGGCACAGATACGCAGTATTTT.

The chain joins TRBV2 to TRBJ2-7, with D maybe TRBD1 (6 bases). Germline V gives CDR1 SNHLY, CDR2 FYNNEI. The CDR3 is made up of 14 amino acids. Trimming took off 2 bases at V and 5 bases at J, with 13 bases between the two ends. The CDR3 here is CASSELLGANEQYF. The CDR3 DNA reads TGTGCCAGCAGTGAATTGTTGGGGGCAAACGAGCAGTACTTC.

The V and J genes are TRBV7-8 and TRBJ1-3, with D unclear. This CDR3 comprises 15 residues. The V and J ends lost 3 bases and 1 base respectively, with 10 bases between them. Germline CDR1 and CDR2: SGHVS and FQNEAQ. CDR3: CASSFMRESGNTIYF. CDR3 coding DNA: TGTGCCAGCAGCTTCATGAGGGAATCTGGAAACACCATATATTTT.

The chain joins TRBV10-2 to TRBJ2-3; TRBD1 matches 9 bases. After removal of 6 bases from V and 2 bases from J, the junction contained 9 bases not matched to a gene. CDR1 is WSHSY and CDR2 is SAAADI in the germline V gene. This CDR3 contains 16 residues. CDR3 DNA: TGCGCCAGCAGATTACAGGGGGCGGCATACACAGATACGCAGTATTTT. This gives the protein CASRLQGAAYTDTQYF.

The rearrangement joins TRBV11-2 to TRBJ2-2; D is unclear. Trimming stripped 5 bases from V and 6 bases from J, with 7 bases between. The CDR3 covers 12 residues. Germline V gives CDR1 SGHAT, CDR2 FQNNGV. CDR3 in DNA: TGTGCCAGCAGCGCACCAGCCGGGGAGCTGTTTTTT. As protein: CASSAPAGELFF.

To note about this clone: In the same sample, other DNA sequences code for this CDR3. The V and J genes are TRBV11-3 and TRBJ2-3; D gene ambiguous. The CDR3 is 13 residues long. V lost 2 bases, J lost 0 bases, and 3 bases lay in between. CDR1 and CDR2 (germline): SGHNT, YENEEA. The CDR3 loop reads CASSLTSTDTQYF. The CDR3 bases are TGTGCCAGCAGCTTAACTAGCACAGATACGCAGTATTTT.

The chain uses TRBV12-3 or TRBV12-4 and TRBJ2-7; unclear D gene. This CDR3 region has 13 residues. With 1 base removed from V and 3 bases from J, the gap between germline ends came to 7 bases. The CDR3: CASSLGGFYEQYF. CDR3 coding DNA: TGTGCCAGCAGTTTAGGCGGATTCTACGAGCAGTACTTC.

This clone was observed a few times. V and J are TRBV5-6 and TRBJ1-1; 7 bases line up with TRBD1. Unmatched junction bases numbered 6, after V lost 4 bases and J lost 6 bases. The CDR3 is made up of 13 amino acids. The germline V gene has CDR1 SGHDT and CDR2 YYEEEE. CDR3 sequence: CASSADRVPEAFF. The CDR3 bases are TGTGCCAGCAGCGCCGACAGGGTCCCTGAAGCTTTCTTT.

The chain employs TRBV29-1 and TRBJ2-3, with D uncertain. Between the trimmed V and J ends, which lost 3 bases and 4 bases, there was a span of 8 bases. Germline-derived CDR1 and CDR2 are SQVTM and ANQGSEA. This CDR3 is built from 12 residues. CDR3 in amino acids: CSVDFLPDTQYF. The CDR3 DNA sequence: TGCAGCGTTGACTTTCTCCCAGATACGCAGTATTTT.

V gene TRBV6-1 combines with J gene TRBJ1-4; D remains ambiguous. The CDR3 extends over 11 amino acids. V was shortened by 2 bases and J by 8 bases, with 3 bases between the two germline ends. Germline values: CDR1 MNHNS, CDR2 SASEGT. CDR3 DNA: TGTGCCAGCAGTGAACTCGAAAAACTGTTTTTT. Amino acids: CASSELEKLFF.

V usage is TRBV10-3 and J usage is TRBJ2-2; TRBD2 agrees at 9 bases. The CDR3 has 15 residues. Germline V CDR1 and CDR2: ENHRY, SYGVKD. Unmatched junction bases numbered 7, after V lost 7 bases and J lost 4 bases. CDR3 DNA: TGTGCCATCACCCCTAGCGGGACTGGCACCGGGGAGCTGTTTTTT. As protein: CAITPSGTGTGELFF.

The rearrangement uses TRBV21-1 and TRBJ2-5; the table's TRBD2 call for D was not verified on the DNA. TRBV21-1 is reported as a pseudogene. The CDR3 totals 14 residues. The DNA of the CDR3 is TGTGCCAGCAACAAAGAGGCGGGCGGGGAGACCCAGTACTTC. Its translation: CASNKEAGGETQYF.

For this clone: This CDR3 is also generated by other DNA sequences in the sample. The rearrangement uses TRBV12-3 or TRBV12-4 and TRBJ2-7, with D unclear. V lost 5 bases to trimming and J lost 3 bases, with 5 bases between them. The CDR3 has 11 amino acids. The CDR3 DNA reads TGTGCCAGCAGTCCTAGCTACGAGCAGTACTTC. Protein: CASSPSYEQYF.

This clone was picked up a small number of times. The V call is TRBV28, the J call TRBJ1-4; D unresolved. This CDR3 spans 13 amino acids. Germline loops: CDR1 MDHEN, CDR2 SYDVKM. The V gene lost 2 bases and the J gene lost 5 bases, with 6 bases spanning the gap. This CDR3 reads CASSLRVNEKLFF. The CDR3 region has the DNA TGTGCCAGCAGTTTACGGGTCAATGAAAAACTGTTTTTT.

This clone occurred a few times. J is TRBJ2-7 and V is TRBV13, with 9 bases matching TRBD2. CDR3 length: 16 residues. The V and J ends lost 2 bases and 1 base, in that order; junction bases with no gene match: 6. CDR1 and CDR2 (germline): PRHDT, FYEKMQ (reference sequence). The CDR3 bases are TGTGCCAGCAGCTTAAATCAGCGGGGGGTGTCCTACGAGCAGTACTTC. Protein sequence: CASSLNQRGVSYEQYF. Supplemented by reference TRBV13 and TRBJ2-7, the full variable domain reads AAGVIQSPRHLIKEKRETATLKCYPIPRHDTVYWYQQGPGQDPQFLISFYEKMQSDKGSIPDRFSAQQFSDYHSELNMSSLELGDSALYFCASSLNQRGVSYEQYFGPGTRLTVT.

V is TRBV10-3 and J is TRBJ2-7, with 12 bases identical to TRBD2. Germline loops: CDR1 ENHRY, CDR2 SYGVKD. With 4 bases clipped from V and 0 bases from J, the junction kept 7 bases outside the gene matches. The CDR3 totals 17 residues. The CDR3 is CAISVETSGSPSYEQYF. CDR3 DNA sequence: TGTGCCATCAGTGTGGAGACTAGCGGGAGCCCCTCCTACGAGCAGTACTTC.

This clone was observed a handful of times. The J gene is TRBJ2-3, the V gene TRBV21-1; the table's TRBD2 call for D was not verified on the DNA. TRBV21-1 is an annotated pseudogene. This CDR3 comprises 19 residues. Written as DNA, the CDR3 is TGTGCCAGCAGCGAACCGGGACTAGCGGCCCTAAACTGCACAGATACGCAGTATTTT. The encoded protein is CASSEPGLAALNCTDTQYF.